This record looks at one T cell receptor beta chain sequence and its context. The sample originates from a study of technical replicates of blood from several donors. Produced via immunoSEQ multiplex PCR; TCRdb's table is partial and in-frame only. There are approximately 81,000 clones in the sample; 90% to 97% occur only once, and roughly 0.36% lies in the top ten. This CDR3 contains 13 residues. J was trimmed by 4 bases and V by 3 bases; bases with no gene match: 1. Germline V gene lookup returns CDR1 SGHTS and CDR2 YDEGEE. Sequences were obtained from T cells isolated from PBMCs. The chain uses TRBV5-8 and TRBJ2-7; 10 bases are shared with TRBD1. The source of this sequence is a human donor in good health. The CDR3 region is CASSWGQGYEQYF. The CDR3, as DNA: TGTGCCAGCAGCTGGGGACAGGGGTACGAGCAGTACTTC.